Presented here are 8 T cell receptor beta chains from one specimen sequenced in a study of cytomegalovirus exposure and HLA in healthy donors. The PCR contained 60 Vbeta and 13 Jbeta primers. This table comes from immunoSEQ multiplex PCR, and its TCRdb copy is limited to in-frame clones, with some not included. The table records under 150,000 clones, over 55% of them present only once. The material sequenced was PBMCs. The receptors here all came from a man aged 18 to 29 in good health and CMV-seropositive.

The rearrangement links TRBV28 to TRBJ1-5; unclear D gene. The CDR3 has 15 amino acids. The germline V gene encodes CDR1 MDHEN and CDR2 SYDVKM. V dropped 5 bases and J dropped 4 bases, with 15 bases sitting between them. CDR3 in DNA: TGTGCCAGCAGTCTTAAGGCAGGCCCTAATCAGCCCCAGCATTTT. This codes for CASSLKAGPNQPQHF.

The rearrangement links TRBV5-1 to TRBJ2-5; maybe TRBD2 (6 bases). The germline gives CDR1 SGHRS, CDR2 YFSETQ. This CDR3 comprises 14 residues. V was clipped by 4 bases and J by 1 base, with 11 bases between them. The CDR3 bases are TGCGCCAGCAGCGAAACTAGCCTCCAAGAGACCCAGTACTTC. Amino acids: CASSETSLQETQYF.

Concerning this clone itself: At one boundary the junction diverges from the germline segment, which might be a read error. The V call is TRBV7-9, the J call TRBJ2-3, with 7 bases identical to TRBD2. The germline V gene has CDR1 SEHNR and CDR2 FQNEAQ (reference sequence). The CDR3 is 13 amino acids. CDR3 in amino acids: CASSLGGLAAQNF. The CDR3, as DNA: TGTGCCAGCAGCTTAGGAGGGCTAGCGGCCCAGAATTTT. Complete variable domain (other parts from reference TRBV7-9 and TRBJ2-3): DTGVSQNPRHKITKRGQNVTFRCDPISEHNRLYWYRQTLGQGPEFLTYFQNEAQLEKSRLLSDRFSAERPKGSFSTLEIQRTEQGDSAMYLCASSLGGLAAQNFGPGTRLTVL.

Concerning this clone itself: Other DNA sequences within the sample encode an identical CDR3. The rearrangement uses TRBV5-1 and TRBJ2-5; 8 bases fit TRBD2. Per germline, CDR1 SGHRS and CDR2 YFSETQ. V lost 0 bases, J lost 4 bases, and 2 bases stayed unmatched. The CDR3 loop spans 14 amino acids. CDR3 residues: CASSLVGGGETQYF. DNA of the CDR3: TGCGCCAGCAGCTTGGTCGGGGGGGGAGAGACCCAGTACTTC.

The rearrangement links TRBV7-9 to TRBJ2-1; D possibly corresponds to TRBD1 (5 bases). CDR3 length equals 14 residues. V shed 4 bases and J shed 5 bases, with 12 bases lying between them. Looked up from germline, CDR1 is SEHNR and CDR2 is FQNEAQ (reference sequence). This CDR3 is CASSWGFLNNEQFF. As DNA, the CDR3 is TGTGCCAGCAGCTGGGGCTTCCTAAACAATGAGCAGTTCTTC.

V and J are TRBV10-3 and TRBJ1-4; TRBD1 might be the D (6 bases). The CDR3 has 13 amino acids. With 5 bases removed from V and 8 bases from J, the gap between germline ends came to 12 bases. Germline CDR1 ENHRY, CDR2 SYGVKD. CDR3 loop: CAISMVGAEKLFF. The DNA of the CDR3 is TGTGCCATCAGTATGGTGGGGGCGGAAAAACTGTTTTTT.

The rearrangement joins TRBV7-3 to TRBJ2-3, with 9 bases identical to TRBD2. Germline assignment: CDR1 SGHTA and CDR2 FQGTGA. The CDR3 spans 17 residues. V was clipped by 5 bases and J by 5 bases; unmatched bases: 14. The CDR3 region has the DNA TGTGCCAGCAGCGAAGGCCCCGGGCGGGGGGGAGGAGATACGCAGTATTTT. Protein product: CASSEGPGRGGGDTQYF.

The chain has TRBV5-4 and TRBJ2-1; 13 bases are a match to TRBD2. This CDR3 region has 14 residues. From germline, CDR1 is SGHNT and CDR2 YYREEE (reference sequence). J was trimmed by 10 bases and V by 7 bases; bases with no gene match: 8. The CDR3 DNA reads as TGTGCCAGCTATGACGGGACTAGCGGGGACGAGCAGTTCTTC. The encoded protein is CASYDGTSGDEQFF.